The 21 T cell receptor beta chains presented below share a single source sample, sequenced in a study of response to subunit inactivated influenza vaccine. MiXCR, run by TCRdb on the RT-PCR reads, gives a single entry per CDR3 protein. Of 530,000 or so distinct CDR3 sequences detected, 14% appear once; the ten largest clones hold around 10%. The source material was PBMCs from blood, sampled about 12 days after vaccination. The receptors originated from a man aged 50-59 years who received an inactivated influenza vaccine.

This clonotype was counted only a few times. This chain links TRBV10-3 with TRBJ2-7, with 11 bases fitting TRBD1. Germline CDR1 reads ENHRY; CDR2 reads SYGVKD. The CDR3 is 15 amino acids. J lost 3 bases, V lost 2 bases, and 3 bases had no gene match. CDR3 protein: CAISEAGTGGYEQYF. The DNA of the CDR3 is TGTGCCATCAGTGAGGCCGGGACAGGGGGCTACGAGCAGTACTTC.

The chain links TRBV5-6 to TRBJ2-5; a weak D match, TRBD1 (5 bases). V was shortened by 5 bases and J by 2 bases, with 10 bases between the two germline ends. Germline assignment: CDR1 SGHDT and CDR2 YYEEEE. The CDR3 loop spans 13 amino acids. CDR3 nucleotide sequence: TGTGCCAGCAGTACCTCAGGGCAAGAGACCCAGTACTTC. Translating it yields CASSTSGQETQYF.

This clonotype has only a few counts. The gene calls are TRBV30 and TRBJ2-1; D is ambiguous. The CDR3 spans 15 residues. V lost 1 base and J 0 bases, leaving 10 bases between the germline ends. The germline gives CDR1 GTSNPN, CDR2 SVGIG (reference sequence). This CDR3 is CAWSDPVVSYNEQFF. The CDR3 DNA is TGTGCCTGGAGTGACCCAGTCGTCTCCTACAATGAGCAGTTCTTC.

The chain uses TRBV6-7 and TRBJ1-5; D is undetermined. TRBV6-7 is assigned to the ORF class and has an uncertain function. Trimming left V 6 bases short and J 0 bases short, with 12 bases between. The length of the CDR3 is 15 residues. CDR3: CASSPQIHSNQPQHF. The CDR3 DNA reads TGTGCCAGCAGCCCACAGATACATAGCAATCAGCCCCAGCATTTT.

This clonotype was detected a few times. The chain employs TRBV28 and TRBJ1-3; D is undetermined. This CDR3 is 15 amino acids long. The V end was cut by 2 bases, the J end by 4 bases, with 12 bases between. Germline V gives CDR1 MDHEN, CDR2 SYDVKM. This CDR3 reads CASSLLAALGNTIYF. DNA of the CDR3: TGTGCCAGCAGTTTACTCGCGGCCCTGGGAAACACCATATATTTT.

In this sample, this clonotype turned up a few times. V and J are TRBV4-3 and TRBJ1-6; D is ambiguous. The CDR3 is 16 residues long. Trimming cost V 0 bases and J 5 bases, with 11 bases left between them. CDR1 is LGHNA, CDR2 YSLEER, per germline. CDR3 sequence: CASSQEALGNNSPLHF. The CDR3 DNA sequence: TGCGCCAGCAGCCAAGAAGCCTTAGGAAATAATTCACCCCTCCACTTT.

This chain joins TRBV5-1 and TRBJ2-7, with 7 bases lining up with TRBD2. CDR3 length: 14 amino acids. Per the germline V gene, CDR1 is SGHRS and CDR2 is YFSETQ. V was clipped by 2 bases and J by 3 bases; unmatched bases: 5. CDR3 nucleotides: TGCGCCAGCAGCTTTCGGGGGGTGAGCTACGAGCAGTACTTC. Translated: CASSFRGVSYEQYF. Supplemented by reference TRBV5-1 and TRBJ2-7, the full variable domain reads KAGVTQTPRYLIKTRGQQVTLSCSPISGHRSVSWYQQTPGQGLQFLFEYFSETQRNKGNFPGRFSGRQFSNSRSEMNVSTLELGDSALYLCASSFRGVSYEQYFGPGTRLTVT.

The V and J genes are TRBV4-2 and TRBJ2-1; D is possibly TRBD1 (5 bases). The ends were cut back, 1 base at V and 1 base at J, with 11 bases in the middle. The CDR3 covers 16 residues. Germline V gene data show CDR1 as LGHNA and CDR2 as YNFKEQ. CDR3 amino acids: CASSQAWQGSYNEQFF. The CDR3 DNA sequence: TGTGCCAGCAGCCAAGCCTGGCAGGGATCCTACAATGAGCAGTTCTTC.

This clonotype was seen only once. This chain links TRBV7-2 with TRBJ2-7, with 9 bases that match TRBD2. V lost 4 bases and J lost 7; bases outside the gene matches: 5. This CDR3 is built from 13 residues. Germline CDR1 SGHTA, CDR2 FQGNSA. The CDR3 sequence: CASSSLAGREQYF. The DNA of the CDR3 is TGTGCCAGCAGCTCCCTAGCGGGAAGGGAGCAGTACTTC.

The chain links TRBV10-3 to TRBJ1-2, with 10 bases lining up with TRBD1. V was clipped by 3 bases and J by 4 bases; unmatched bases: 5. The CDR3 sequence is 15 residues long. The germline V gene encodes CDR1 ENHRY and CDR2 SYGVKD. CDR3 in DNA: TGTGCCATCAGTGACCGGGACAGGGGCATCTATGGCTACACCTTC. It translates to CAISDRDRGIYGYTF.

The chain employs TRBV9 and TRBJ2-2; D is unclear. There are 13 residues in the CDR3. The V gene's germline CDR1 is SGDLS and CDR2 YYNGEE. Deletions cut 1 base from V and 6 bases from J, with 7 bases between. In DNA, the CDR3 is TGTGCCAGCAGCGTAAGGGTATCCGGGGAGCTGTTTTTT. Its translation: CASSVRVSGELFF.

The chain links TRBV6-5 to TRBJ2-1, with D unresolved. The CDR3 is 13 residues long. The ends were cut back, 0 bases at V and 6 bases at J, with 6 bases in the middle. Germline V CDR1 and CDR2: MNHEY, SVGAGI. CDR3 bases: TGTGCCAGCAGTTACTCGGAAACCAATGAGCAGTTCTTC. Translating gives CASSYSETNEQFF.

CDR3 coding DNA: TGTGCCAGCACCCCGGTGGGGCAGGGGTGGAGGAGCACTGAAGCTTTCTTT. This gives the protein CASTPVGQGWRSTEAFF. The chain recombines TRBV28 with TRBJ1-1; D might be TRBD1 (6 bases). This CDR3 comprises 17 residues. Germline assignment: CDR1 MDHEN and CDR2 SYDVKM. V lost 7 bases and J lost 4, with 25 bases in between.

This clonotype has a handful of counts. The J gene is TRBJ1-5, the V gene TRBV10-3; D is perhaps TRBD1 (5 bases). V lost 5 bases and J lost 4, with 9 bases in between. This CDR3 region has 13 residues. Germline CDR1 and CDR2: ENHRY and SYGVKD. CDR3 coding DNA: TGTGCCATCAGTAGCCAGGGTAATCAGCCCCAGCATTTT. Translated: CAISSQGNQPQHF.

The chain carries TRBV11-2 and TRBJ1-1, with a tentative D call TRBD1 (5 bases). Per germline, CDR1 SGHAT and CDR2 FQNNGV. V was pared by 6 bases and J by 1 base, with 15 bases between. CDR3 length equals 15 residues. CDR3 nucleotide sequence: TGTGCCAGCAGGTCCCCGGGACGCCGGAACACTGAAGCTTTCTTT. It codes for CASRSPGRRNTEAFF.

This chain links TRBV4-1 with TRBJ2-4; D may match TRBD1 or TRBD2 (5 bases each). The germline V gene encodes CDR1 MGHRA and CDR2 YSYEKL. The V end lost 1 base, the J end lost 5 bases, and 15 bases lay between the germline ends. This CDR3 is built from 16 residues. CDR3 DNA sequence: TGCGCCAGCAGCCAAGGGGTTAGTGGGGGTGAAAACATTCAGTACTTC. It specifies CASSQGVSGGENIQYF.

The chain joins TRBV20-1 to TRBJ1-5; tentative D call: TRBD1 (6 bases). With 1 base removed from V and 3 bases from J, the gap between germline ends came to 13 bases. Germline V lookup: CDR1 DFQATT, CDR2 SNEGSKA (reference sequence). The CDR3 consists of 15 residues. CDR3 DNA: TGCAGTGCTAGAGGGGCAGGGGTCCTCAATCAGCCCCAGCATTTT. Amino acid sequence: CSARGAGVLNQPQHF.

The CDR3: CASRPSFGPADTQYF. The CDR3 DNA reads as TGTGCCAGCAGACCCTCCTTTGGACCCGCAGATACGCAGTATTTT. The rearrangement links TRBV6-1 to TRBJ2-3; no definite D call. The CDR3 is 15 residues long. The V and J ends lost 6 bases and 4 bases respectively, with 17 bases between them. Germline-derived CDR1 and CDR2 are MNHNS and SASEGT.

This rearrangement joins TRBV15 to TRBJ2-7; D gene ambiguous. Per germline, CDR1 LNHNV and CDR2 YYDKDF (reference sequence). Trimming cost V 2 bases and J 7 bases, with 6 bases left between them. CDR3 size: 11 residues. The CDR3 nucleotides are TGTGCCACCAGCAGACGTGGGGAGCAGTACTTC. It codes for CATSRRGEQYF.

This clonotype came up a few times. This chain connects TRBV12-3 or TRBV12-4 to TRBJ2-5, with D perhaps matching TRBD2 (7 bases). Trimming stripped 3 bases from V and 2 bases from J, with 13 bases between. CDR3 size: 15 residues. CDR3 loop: CASSFGGGVQETQYF. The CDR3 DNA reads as TGTGCCAGCAGTTTTGGAGGGGGGGTTCAAGAGACCCAGTACTTC.

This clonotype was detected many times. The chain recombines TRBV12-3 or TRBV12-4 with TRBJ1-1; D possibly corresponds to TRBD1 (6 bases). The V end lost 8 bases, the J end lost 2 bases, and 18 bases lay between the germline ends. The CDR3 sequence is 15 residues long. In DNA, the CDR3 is TGTGCCAGCCTCTGGGGGGGGCGCGGAAACACTGAAGCTTTCTTT. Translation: CASLWGGRGNTEAFF.